This paragraph covers one T cell receptor (beta chain) sequence. What it binds is not known. The data belong to a study of T cells expressing NK-cell markers. Study findings and constraints: For six donors, the dominant NKG2C+ clonotypes made up about 1.0-8% of their CD8+ T cells.

Each CDR3 protein gets one entry in TCRdb, which reprocessed the 5' RACE reads and gives no DNA. Its listing shows 350,000 to 500,000 distinct CDR3 sequences. The CDR3 spans 16 residues. The clonotype originates from a woman aged 18 to 75 in good health. The chain joins TRBV12-3 or TRBV12-4 to TRBJ2-4; the D gene TCRdb calls, TRBD2, cannot be checked with no DNA. Specimen: blood T cells: a sorted CD56 or NKG2C T cell subset, CD4+ or CD8+ T cells, or bulk PBMC T cells (not recorded which). The chain's CDR3 is CASSLGGLREGSIQYF.